This entry lists 20 T cell receptor beta chains sequenced from one sample in a study of cytomegalovirus exposure and HLA in healthy donors. Primers included in the PCR were 60 Vbeta and 13 Jbeta primers. Generated by immunoSEQ multiplex PCR, the TCRdb table keeps only in-frame clones and is missing some. The profile shows around 110,000 clones, more than 60% of them singletons. Sample: PBMCs. The receptors derive from a man aged 55 to 69 in good health and CMV-seronegative.

This clone has just one count. The gene calls are TRBV4-3 and TRBJ2-2; D perhaps matches TRBD1 (5 bases). The germline V and J ends were trimmed by 1 base and 0 bases, with 15 bases remaining between them. CDR3 length: 18 amino acids. CDR1 LGHNA and CDR2 YSLEER come from the germline V gene. The CDR3 DNA is TGCGCCAGCAGCCAAGCAGGGAAGGGGAACTCGAACACCGGGGAGCTGTTTTTT. Its protein is CASSQAGKGNSNTGELFF.

The chain carries TRBV4-1 and TRBJ1-2, with TRBD1 matching 7 bases. The CDR3 contains 13 residues. Germline V gives CDR1 MGHRA, CDR2 YSYEKL. Trimming cost V 6 bases and J 3 bases; bases outside gene matches: 4. As DNA, the CDR3 is TGCGCCAGCAGACCTACAGGGGACTATGGCTACACCTTC. Its translation: CASRPTGDYGYTF.

The V gene is TRBV9, the J gene TRBJ2-5; D unclear. This CDR3 comprises 14 residues. The germline CDR1 and CDR2 sequences are SGDLS and YYNGEE. The ends were cut back, 0 bases at V and 2 bases at J, with 8 bases in the middle. The CDR3 DNA is TGTGCCAGCAGCGTAGGTTTTAGTCAAGAGACCCAGTACTTC. Translated, it gives CASSVGFSQETQYF. Variable domain in full (rest from reference TRBV9 and TRBJ2-5): DSGVTQTPKHLITATGQRVTLRCSPRSGDLSVYWYQQSLDQGLQFLIQYYNGEERAKGNILERFSAQQFPDLHSELNLSSLELGDSALYFCASSVGFSQETQYFGPGTRLLVL.

The V and J genes are TRBV9 and TRBJ2-7; TRBD1 aligns across 10 bases. In germline, CDR1 is SGDLS, CDR2 YYNGEE. V trimming: 3 bases; J trimming: 6 bases; junction bases outside the gene matches: 6. The CDR3 has 14 residues. The CDR3 nucleotides read TGTGCCAGCAGCGACGGGACAGGGGTGGGCGAGCAGTACTTC. It yields the protein CASSDGTGVGEQYF.

This clone appeared many times. This chain uses TRBV5-6 with TRBJ2-3, with 7 bases identical to TRBD2. This CDR3 has 14 amino acids. Germline CDR1 is SGHDT and CDR2 is YYEEEE. V lost 2 bases and J lost 3; bases outside the gene matches: 3. The CDR3 coding sequence is TGTGCCAGCAGCTTTGGGGGGGGAACAGATACGCAGTATTTT. Protein product: CASSFGGGTDTQYF.

J is TRBJ1-2 and V is TRBV6-1; 12 nucleotides line up with TRBD1. Looked up from germline, CDR1 is MNHNS and CDR2 is SASEGT. The V gene end was trimmed by 6 bases and the J gene end by 8 bases; junction bases not matched to a gene: 4. The CDR3 totals 13 residues. In nucleotides, the CDR3 is TGTGCCAGCAGGACCGGGACAGGGGGCGGCTACACCTTC. It yields the protein CASRTGTGGGYTF.

V is TRBV30 and J is TRBJ2-3, with D perhaps matching TRBD2 (7 bases). This CDR3 has 14 amino acids. The ends were cut back, 1 base at V and 4 bases at J, with 12 bases in the middle. In germline, CDR1 is GTSNPN, CDR2 SVGIG (reference sequence). CDR3 residues: CAWSGLGGADTQYF. CDR3 sequence (DNA): TGTGCCTGGAGTGGGTTAGGGGGGGCAGATACGCAGTATTTT.

The chain recombines TRBV6-6 with TRBJ1-5; D gene uncertain. V was clipped by 2 bases and J by 0 bases, with 11 bases between them. This CDR3 has 16 residues. CDR1 MNHNY and CDR2 SVGAGI come from the germline V gene (reference sequence). As DNA, the CDR3 is TGTGCCAGCAGTTACGGCCAGAAAACTAGCAATCAGCCCCAGCATTTT. Amino acid sequence: CASSYGQKTSNQPQHF.

This clone was found once. V and J are TRBV7-9 and TRBJ1-2; 9 nucleotides line up with TRBD1. CDR3 length equals 11 residues. Trimming removed 9 bases from V and 6 bases from J; junction bases left unmatched: 2. Germline V lookup: CDR1 SEHNR, CDR2 FQNEAQ (reference sequence). The CDR3 DNA is TGTGCCAGTGACAGGGGGAATGGCTACACCTTC. Protein sequence: CASDRGNGYTF.

The rearrangement links TRBV7-2 to TRBJ2-7; 8 nucleotides line up with TRBD1. CDR1 and CDR2 (germline): SGHTA, FQGNSA. Unmatched junction bases numbered 3, after V lost 4 bases and J lost 1 base. The CDR3 has 14 residues. In DNA, the CDR3 is TGTGCCAGCAGCTCAGGGGGCCTATCCTACGAGCAGTACTTC. Encoded protein: CASSSGGLSYEQYF.

This rearrangement joins TRBV5-8 to TRBJ1-4, with 8 bases that match TRBD1. The CDR3 sequence is 16 residues long. Trimming at V came to 4 bases and at J to 8 bases, leaving 13 bases not matched to a gene. CDR1 is SGHTS, CDR2 YDEGEE, per germline. In DNA form, the CDR3 reads TGTGCCAGCAGCCGCCGGACAGGGAGGGGTGGAGAAAAACTGTTTTTT. It codes for CASSRRTGRGGEKLFF.

The rearrangement joins TRBV7-9 to TRBJ2-7, with TRBD1 identical over 11 bases. V was clipped by 5 bases and J by 4 bases; unmatched bases: 4. CDR1 is SEHNR, CDR2 FQNEAQ, per germline (reference sequence). The CDR3 spans 14 residues. CDR3 in amino acids: CASSPGDRGYEQYV. DNA of the CDR3: TGTGCCAGCAGCCCAGGGGACAGGGGGTACGAGCAGTACGTC.

V gene TRBV7-9 combines with J gene TRBJ1-4, with a possible D match to TRBD1 (5 bases). The ends were cut back, 10 bases at V and 7 bases at J, with 16 bases in the middle. The CDR3 spans 13 residues. Germline CDR1 SEHNR, CDR2 FQNEAQ (reference sequence). CDR3 sequence reads: CATSQGSGEKLFF. CDR3 sequence (DNA): TGTGCCACCTCGCAGGGCTCGGGTGAAAAACTGTTTTTT. The complete variable domain, with remaining parts taken from reference TRBV7-9 and TRBJ1-4, reads DTGVSQNPRHKITKRGQNVTFRCDPISEHNRLYWYRQTLGQGPEFLTYFQNEAQLEKSRLLSDRFSAERPKGSFSTLEIQRTEQGDSAMYLCATSQGSGEKLFFGSGTQLSVL.

This clone was seen a few times. The V call is TRBV7-6, the J call TRBJ2-5; possibly TRBD2 for D (6 bases). V was shortened by 5 bases and J by 4 bases, with 8 bases between the two germline ends. The length of the CDR3 is 12 residues. Looked up from germline, CDR1 is SGHVS and CDR2 is FNYEAQ. The CDR3: CASSIGGETQYF. For the CDR3, the DNA is TGTGCCAGCAGCATCGGGGGAGAGACCCAGTACTTC. Using reference TRBV7-6 and TRBJ2-5 for the parts outside the CDR3, the full variable domain is GAGVSQSPRYKVTKRGQDVALRCDPISGHVSLYWYRQALGQGPEFLTYFNYEAQQDKSGLPNDRFSAERPEGSISTLTIQRTEQRDSAMYRCASSIGGETQYFGPGTRLLVL.

This clone has more than one count but fewer than ten. This chain links TRBV6-5 with TRBJ1-5; the D is unclear. CDR1 and CDR2 (germline): MNHEY, SVGAGI. Between the trimmed V and J ends, which lost 2 bases and 2 bases, there was a span of 10 bases. The CDR3 is 15 amino acids. The CDR3 region has the DNA TGTGCCAGCAGTTACCGGGGAACGGGCAATCAGCCCCAGCATTTT. Protein: CASSYRGTGNQPQHF.

V is TRBV11-2 and J is TRBJ2-7, with 7 bases aligning to TRBD2. After removal of 5 bases from V and 7 bases from J, the junction contained 20 bases not matched to a gene. Germline loops: CDR1 SGHAT, CDR2 FQNNGV. CDR3 size: 17 residues. The CDR3 is CASSTPVGGTKGREQYF. In DNA form, the CDR3 reads TGTGCCAGCAGCACACCCGTCGGTGGGACTAAGGGGAGGGAGCAGTACTTC.

This clone was recorded only once. The chain uses TRBV5-6 and TRBJ2-7, with D tentatively TRBD1 (7 bases). V lost 4 bases, J lost 0 bases, and 17 bases lay in between. The length of the CDR3 is 16 residues. Germline values: CDR1 SGHDT, CDR2 YYEEEE. CDR3 protein: CASSEVGGGSSYEQYF. CDR3 DNA: TGTGCCAGCAGCGAGGTCGGAGGGGGCAGCTCCTACGAGCAGTACTTC.

This sequence joins TRBV2 and TRBJ1-1, with TRBD1 as a possible D gene (5 bases). The CDR3 is 14 amino acids. V was cut by 6 bases and J by 5 bases, with 16 bases left in between. Germline CDR1 reads SNHLY; CDR2 reads FYNNEI. CDR3 in amino acids: CASSPRAEGTEAFF. The CDR3 DNA reads as TGTGCCAGCAGCCCAAGGGCGGAGGGGACTGAAGCTTTCTTT.

This chain links TRBV6-6 with TRBJ1-1; D may be TRBD1 (5 bases). Germline CDR1 MNHNY, CDR2 SVGAGI (reference sequence). The CDR3 consists of 15 residues. Trimming cost V 10 bases and J 0 bases, with 18 bases left between them. The CDR3 loop reads CATTDRQLLNTEAFF. The CDR3 DNA reads as TGTGCCACCACAGATCGACAGCTTCTGAACACTGAAGCTTTCTTT.

This chain connects TRBV7-9 to TRBJ1-4; 8 bases are a match to TRBD1. Trimming took 5 bases from V and 7 from J; bases not matched to a gene: 9. CDR1 is SEHNR and CDR2 is FQNEAQ in the germline V gene (reference sequence). There are 15 residues in the CDR3. The CDR3, as DNA: TGTGCCAGCAGCAGCCGACAGGGGTGGTTTGAAAAACTGTTTTTT. This gives the protein CASSSRQGWFEKLFF.